Below are 20 T cell receptor beta chains sequenced from a single sample in a study of T-cell memory formation after mild COVID-19. Via MiXCR, TCRdb re-called the 5' RACE reads, giving one row per CDR3 protein. The table shows roughly 450,000 distinct CDR3 sequences, with roughly 18% occurring only once. What was sequenced was PBMCs or a T cell subset sorted from them (not recorded which). These receptor sequences come from a man between 18 and 35 years old who had mild COVID-19 (a few samples of this study predate the infection). Cell type and time point are not known.

CDR3: CASSQAGTGSYEQYF. As DNA, the CDR3 is TGCGCCAGCAGCCAAGCCGGGACAGGGTCCTACGAGCAGTACTTC. This sequence joins TRBV4-3 and TRBJ2-7; 9 bases align to TRBD1. The CDR3 extends over 15 amino acids. J gave up 1 base and V 1 base, and 2 bases lay outside the gene matches. Germline CDR1 LGHNA, CDR2 YSLEER.

This clonotype appeared a few times. The V and J genes are TRBV6-4 and TRBJ2-3; TRBD1 aligns across 8 bases. Germline assignment: CDR1 MRHNA and CDR2 SNTAGT. J gave up 2 bases and V 0 bases, and 1 base lay outside the gene matches. This CDR3 region has 15 residues. CDR3 in amino acids: CASSDSDRVTDTQYF. The CDR3 bases are TGTGCCAGCAGTGACTCGGACAGGGTCACAGATACGCAGTATTTT.

The chain is built from TRBV15 and TRBJ1-1; no definite D call. The CDR3 is 13 amino acids. Per germline, CDR1 LNHNV and CDR2 YYDKDF (reference sequence). The V and J ends lost 9 bases and 3 bases respectively, with 14 bases between them. CDR3 in DNA: TGTGCCACTAAGAAGGGTCTCGACACTGAAGCTTTCTTT. It is translated as CATKKGLDTEAFF.

This clonotype was detected a few times. The CDR3 coding sequence is TGTGCCAGCAGCGACCGGGGGGTACCCTACAATGAGCAGTTCTTC. It encodes CASSDRGVPYNEQFF. The rearrangement joins TRBV7-2 to TRBJ2-1; 7 bases are shared with TRBD2. Germline V gives CDR1 SGHTA, CDR2 FQGNSA. Germline trimming cut 5 bases from V and 2 bases from J; bases unmatched to any gene: 6. The CDR3 loop spans 15 amino acids.

The CDR3 region is CASSMTGGSGNTEAFF. CDR3 DNA sequence: TGTGCCAGCAGTATGACAGGGGGCTCGGGGAACACTGAAGCTTTCTTT. The J gene is TRBJ1-1, the V gene TRBV2, with TRBD1 matching 10 bases. Trimming at V came to 5 bases and at J to 1 base, leaving 7 bases not matched to a gene. The CDR3 length is 16 residues. The V gene's germline CDR1 is SNHLY and CDR2 FYNNEI.

This clonotype has just a few counts. The chain joins TRBV9 to TRBJ2-3, with D hard to call. The CDR3 loop spans 12 amino acids. Germline V CDR1 and CDR2: SGDLS, YYNGEE. Trimming shortened V by 4 bases and J by 2 bases, and 5 bases separated the two germline ends. DNA of the CDR3: TGTGCCAGCAGCCCAATCACAGATACGCAGTATTTT. Encoded protein: CASSPITDTQYF.

The sample holds many counts of this clonotype. This chain uses TRBV6-2 or TRBV6-3 with TRBJ1-1; 9 nucleotides match TRBD1. The V gene's germline CDR1 is MNHEY and CDR2 SVGEGT. CDR3 length: 15 residues. Losses at the gene ends were 0 bases for V and 6 bases for J; bases not matched to a gene: 5. In nucleotides, the CDR3 is TGTGCCAGCAGTTACTCCGGGACAGGGTCGGCTGAAGCTTTCTTT. Its protein product is CASSYSGTGSAEAFF.

This chain connects TRBV19 to TRBJ2-1; D perhaps matches TRBD2 (7 bases). In germline, CDR1 is LNHDA, CDR2 SQIVND (reference sequence). This CDR3 comprises 14 residues. Between the trimmed V and J ends, which lost 5 bases and 5 bases, there was a span of 13 bases. In nucleotides, the CDR3 is TGTGCCAGTAGTCTAGGGGGGGCCCACAATGAGCAGTTCTTC. It codes for CASSLGGAHNEQFF.

In this sample, this clonotype turned up a few times. The chain links TRBV3-2 to TRBJ2-7; the table's D call, TRBD1, was not checked against the DNA. TRBV3-2 counts as a pseudogene. The CDR3 contains 16 residues. CDR3 protein: CASSPAADRAHYEQYF. For the CDR3, the DNA is TGTGCCAGCAGTCCAGCCGCGGACAGAGCCCACTACGAGCAGTACTTC.

In its sample, this clonotype was seen many times. The gene calls are TRBV4-2 and TRBJ2-3, with 11 positions matching TRBD1. The J segment lost 5 bases and the V segment lost 4 bases, leaving 11 bases of the junction unmatched. The germline gives CDR1 LGHNA, CDR2 YNFKEQ. CDR3 size: 17 residues. CDR3 sequence: CASSPIQDRGLKDTQYF. CDR3 DNA sequence: TGTGCCAGCAGCCCTATACAGGACAGGGGGCTGAAAGATACGCAGTATTTT.

For this clonotype: A much larger clone differs from this one at a single base, so this may be a read error. The chain carries TRBV5-6 and TRBJ2-3; D is perhaps TRBD2 (5 bases). The CDR3 loop spans 13 amino acids. Germline CDR1 is SGHDT and CDR2 is YYEEEE. V lost 4 bases to trimming and J lost 2 bases, with 8 bases between them. Written as DNA, the CDR3 is TGTGCCAGCAGCCCCGGGGTCACAGATACGCAGTATTTT. The encoded protein is CASSPGVTDTQYF.

This clonotype was counted a few times. CDR3 region: CSGTDFNKGEQYF. CDR3 nucleotide sequence: TGCAGTGGGACGGACTTCAATAAAGGCGAGCAGTACTTC. The chain links TRBV20-1 to TRBJ2-7, with D possibly being TRBD2 (5 bases). The CDR3 contains 13 residues. V lost 7 bases and J lost 6, with 19 bases in between. Germline loops: CDR1 DFQATT, CDR2 SNEGSKA (reference sequence).

This clonotype was seen repeatedly, ten times or more. This chain connects TRBV27 to TRBJ2-5, with a possible D match to TRBD1 (5 bases). CDR1 is MNHEY, CDR2 SMNVEV, per germline (reference sequence). The V and J ends lost 5 bases and 0 bases respectively, with 13 bases between them. CDR3 size: 15 residues. In DNA form, the CDR3 reads TGTGCCAGCAGTAAAACAGGAACGTACCAAGAGACCCAGTACTTC. Its translation is CASSKTGTYQETQYF.

This clonotype was found a few times. The chain is built from TRBV4-3 and TRBJ1-2; D gene uncertain. V was shortened by 1 base and J by 6 bases, with 15 bases between the two germline ends. CDR1 is LGHNA, CDR2 YSLEER, per germline. This CDR3 has 15 amino acids. DNA for the CDR3: TGCGCCAGCAGCCAAGTCTACCCCCCTCGTCATGGCTACACCTTC. Translated, it gives CASSQVYPPRHGYTF.

In its sample, this clonotype was seen a few times. This sequence joins TRBV4-1 and TRBJ2-4; D might be TRBD1 or TRBD2, each matching 5 bases. CDR1 is MGHRA and CDR2 is YSYEKL in the germline V gene. This CDR3 has 18 amino acids. V was trimmed by 2 bases and J by 0 bases, leaving 17 bases between them. The CDR3 bases are TGCGCCAGCAGCCAACCGGGGCGACAGCAACTAGCCAAAAACATTCAGTACTTC. Translated, it gives CASSQPGRQQLAKNIQYF.

This clonotype was seen a few times. At one end the junction does not follow the germline gene, possibly because of a read error. The chain has TRBV6-5 and TRBJ2-7, with D possibly matching TRBD1 (6 bases). The length of the CDR3 is 15 residues. Germline CDR1 reads MNHEY; CDR2 reads SVGAGI. DNA for the CDR3: TGTGCCAGCAGTTACCGGCCGACAGGATCCTCCGAGCAGTACTTC. It is translated as CASSYRPTGSSEQYF.

This clonotype showed up just a few times. This chain uses TRBV14 with TRBJ1-1; D is unclear. The CDR3 runs 15 residues. The V end was cut by 4 bases, the J end by 1 base, with 13 bases between. Germline CDR1 reads SGHDN; CDR2 reads FVKESK. Here the CDR3 reads CASSPVAPSNTEAFF. In DNA, the CDR3 is TGTGCCAGCAGCCCGGTCGCCCCGTCGAACACTGAAGCTTTCTTT.

This chain joins TRBV12-5 and TRBJ2-1; TRBD1 aligns across 10 bases. The V and J ends lost 7 bases and 3 bases, in that order; junction bases with no gene match: 6. Germline CDR1 reads LGHNT; CDR2 reads FRNRAP. This CDR3 is built from 15 residues. Written as DNA, the CDR3 is TGTGCTAGTGTGCCGGGACAGGGGAACTACAATGAGCAGTTCTTC. The encoded protein is CASVPGQGNYNEQFF. Full variable domain (remainder filled in from reference TRBV12-5 and TRBJ2-1): DARVTQTPRHKVTEMGQEVTMRCQPILGHNTVFWYRQTMMQGLELLAYFRNRAPLDDSGMPKDRFSAEMPDATLATLKIQPSEPRDSAVYFCASVPGQGNYNEQFFGPGTRLTVL.

This clonotype turned up a few times. The chain recombines TRBV10-3 with TRBJ2-2; no definite D call. The CDR3 runs to 11 residues. The V gene's germline CDR1 is ENHRY and CDR2 SYGVKD. V was trimmed by 11 bases and J by 1 base, leaving 5 bases between them. In nucleotides, the CDR3 is TGTGCCGTCGGGAACACCGGGGAGCTGTTTTTT. Translation: CAVGNTGELFF.

V usage is TRBV30 and J usage is TRBJ2-1, with 12 bases that match TRBD2. This CDR3 contains 15 residues. Losses at the gene ends were 4 bases for V and 4 bases for J; bases not matched to a gene: 5. From germline, CDR1 is GTSNPN and CDR2 SVGIG (reference sequence). CDR3 in DNA: TGTGCCTGGACTAGCGGGGGGGCGGGGTACAATGAGCAGTTCTTC. Its translation is CAWTSGGAGYNEQFF.